Following are 30 T cell receptor beta chains from one sample sequenced in a study of CD8 T cells in ankylosing spondylitis. What these receptors recognize is not known. Broader study findings: One TCR beta motif, made up of roughly eight highly homologous variants, appeared characteristic of ankylosing spondylitis blood.

From the 5' RACE reads, TCRdb called clonotypes with MiXCR, one entry per CDR3 protein. The sample lists under 250,000 distinct CDR3 sequences, about 7% occurring once. Sequenced input: blood, either unsorted or a sorted T cell fraction (not recorded which). The receptors were sampled from a male donor with ankylosing spondylitis.

This clonotype was counted many times. The V call is TRBV5-4, the J call TRBJ1-2, with TRBD1 identical over 7 bases. This CDR3 comprises 15 residues. CDR1 SGHNT and CDR2 YYREEE come from the germline V gene (reference sequence). Unmatched junction bases numbered 4, after V lost 0 bases and J lost 2 bases. The CDR3 sequence is CASSLARTGNYGYTF. The CDR3 nucleotides are TGTGCCAGCAGCTTGGCCAGGACAGGCAACTATGGCTACACCTTC.

This clonotype was recorded many times. The rearrangement links TRBV6-1 to TRBJ2-6, with D hard to call. Germline V CDR1 and CDR2: MNHNS, SASEGT. Trimming took 4 bases from V and 0 from J, leaving 10 bases between them. The CDR3 runs 16 residues. The CDR3, as DNA: TGTGCCAGCAGTGTCGGAGAACCCTCTGGGGCCAACGTCCTGACTTTC. This translates into CASSVGEPSGANVLTF.

This chain links TRBV29-1 with TRBJ2-1, with TRBD2 matching 8 bases. The CDR3 contains 16 residues. Germline CDR1 reads SQVTM; CDR2 reads ANQGSEA. Losses at the gene ends were 1 base for V and 0 bases for J; bases not matched to a gene: 5. The CDR3 bases are TGCAGCGTTGAAGCCGCAAGCGGGAGCTCCTACAATGAGCAGTTCTTC. Encoded protein: CSVEAASGSSYNEQFF.

This clonotype was found many times. The chain employs TRBV20-1 and TRBJ2-7; no clear D. The CDR3 is made up of 11 amino acids. In germline, CDR1 is DFQATT, CDR2 SNEGSKA (reference sequence). Trimming took 2 bases from V and 2 from J, leaving 4 bases between them. The CDR3 bases are TGCAGTGCTAGATCAGCCTACGAGCAGTACTTC. Protein sequence: CSARSAYEQYF.

This clonotype has ten or more counts. The chain joins TRBV10-3 to TRBJ2-3, with 9 nucleotides matching TRBD2. V was clipped by 6 bases and J by 1 base; unmatched bases: 5. From germline, CDR1 is ENHRY and CDR2 SYGVKD. This CDR3 is 15 amino acids long. CDR3 DNA sequence: TGTGCCATCAGAGAGCGGGGGGAAGGCACAGATACGCAGTATTTT. Translating it yields CAIRERGEGTDTQYF.

The genes are TRBV19 and TRBJ2-1; 7 nucleotides align to TRBD2. Trimming took 8 bases from V and 4 from J; bases not matched to a gene: 8. Germline values: CDR1 LNHDA, CDR2 SQIVND (reference sequence). The CDR3 has 14 residues. Here the CDR3 DNA reads TGTGCCAGTCAGCCGGGAGGAGGTTACAATGAGCAGTTCTTC. It translates to CASQPGGGYNEQFF.

This sequence joins TRBV6-4 and TRBJ2-2; no firm D call. Trimming stripped 4 bases from V and 0 bases from J, with 21 bases between. CDR3 length: 19 residues. The V gene's germline CDR1 is MRHNA and CDR2 SNTAGT. CDR3 in amino acids: CASSVSESGWEPNTGELFF. The CDR3 region has the DNA TGTGCCAGCAGTGTCTCGGAGTCGGGTTGGGAACCGAACACCGGGGAGCTGTTTTTT.

This sequence joins TRBV11-1 and TRBJ2-7, with 11 bases lining up with TRBD2. CDR3 size: 18 residues. The V segment lost 3 bases and the J segment 0 bases; nucleotides outside the gene matches: 10. Germline V gene data show CDR1 as SGHAT and CDR2 as FQDESV (reference sequence). The CDR3 coding sequence is TGTGCCAGCAGCTTTGACTTAGCGGGAGGGCCAATCTCCTACGAGCAGTACTTC. This gives the protein CASSFDLAGGPISYEQYF.

This clonotype was counted at least ten times. The chain combines TRBV20-1 with TRBJ2-3; no clear D gene. V lost 0 bases to trimming and J lost 1 base, with 8 bases between them. CDR3 length equals 14 residues. Germline values: CDR1 DFQATT, CDR2 SNEGSKA (reference sequence). CDR3 amino acids: CSARDPVRTDTQYF. CDR3 nucleotide sequence: TGCAGTGCTAGAGATCCAGTGCGCACAGATACGCAGTATTTT.

This clonotype was seen many times. One end of the junction does not line up with germline, which may come from a read error. This chain connects TRBV29-1 to TRBJ2-1, with a tentative D call TRBD1 (6 bases). The CDR3 loop spans 14 amino acids. The germline V gene has CDR1 SQVTM and CDR2 ANQGSEA. CDR3 loop: CSAEGGTLYNEQFF. CDR3 bases: TGCAGCGCTGAAGGGGGAACACTCTACAATGAGCAGTTCTTC.

This clonotype has at least ten counts. The chain recombines TRBV29-1 with TRBJ2-1, with 7 positions matching TRBD1. This CDR3 comprises 12 residues. CDR1 is SQVTM, CDR2 ANQGSEA, per germline. V shed 4 bases and J 5 bases; nucleotides not matched to a gene: 2. The CDR3 bases are TGCAGCGTTGTAGGGACAGACAATGAGCAGTTCTTC. Protein product: CSVVGTDNEQFF.

This clonotype was detected ten times or more. The chain carries TRBV29-1 and TRBJ1-2; 7 positions match TRBD1. Per the germline V gene, CDR1 is SQVTM and CDR2 is ANQGSEA. V dropped 0 bases and J dropped 4; count of bases not matched to a gene: 8. The CDR3 consists of 15 residues. The CDR3 loop is CSVEDERGQVYGYTF. The CDR3 nucleotides are TGCAGCGTTGAAGATGAAAGGGGGCAGGTCTATGGCTACACCTTC. The full variable domain, with the rest looked up from reference TRBV29-1 and TRBJ1-2, is SAVISQKPSRDICQRGTSLTIQCQVDSQVTMMFWYRQQPGQSLTLIATANQGSEATYESGFVIDKFPISRPNLTFSTLTVSNMSPEDSSIYLCSVEDERGQVYGYTFGSGTRLTVV.

This clonotype was recorded at least ten times. This chain links TRBV7-6 with TRBJ2-3; D is undetermined. Trimming took off 4 bases at V and 0 bases at J, with 11 bases between the two ends. Germline CDR1 SGHVS, CDR2 FNYEAQ. The CDR3 is 15 amino acids. This chain's CDR3 is CASSSFLESTDTQYF. The DNA for the CDR3 is TGTGCCAGCAGCTCCTTCCTGGAGAGCACAGATACGCAGTATTTT.

This clonotype was counted ten times or more. The rearrangement links TRBV7-6 to TRBJ1-1; TRBD1 might be the D (6 bases). The CDR3 is 16 amino acids. The germline V gene encodes CDR1 SGHVS and CDR2 FNYEAQ. V lost 4 bases, J lost 1 base, and 16 bases lay in between. The CDR3 DNA reads TGTGCCAGCAGCTGGACCCGGACAGAAAAGAACACTGAAGCTTTCTTT. Amino acids: CASSWTRTEKNTEAFF.

This clonotype was recorded many times. The CDR3 reads CSAPEIPSRASYEQYF. The CDR3 DNA sequence: TGCAGTGCTCCCGAGATCCCCTCTCGGGCATCCTACGAGCAGTACTTC. The V and J genes are TRBV20-1 and TRBJ2-7; no firm D call. The V and J ends lost 5 bases and 1 base respectively, with 21 bases between them. This CDR3 contains 16 residues. In germline, CDR1 is DFQATT, CDR2 SNEGSKA (reference sequence).

In this sample, this clonotype turned up many times. The chain uses TRBV30 and TRBJ1-5; D is unclear. Trimming cost V 5 bases and J 0 bases, with 8 bases left between them. The CDR3 spans 13 residues. CDR1 GTSNPN and CDR2 SVGIG come from the germline V gene (reference sequence). CDR3 sequence reads: CAWGGLSNQPQHF. As DNA, the CDR3 is TGTGCCTGGGGCGGCCTTAGCAATCAGCCCCAGCATTTT.

This clonotype was seen repeatedly, ten times or more. This rearrangement joins TRBV20-1 to TRBJ2-7, with D perhaps TRBD1 or TRBD2 (5 bases each). V lost 5 bases and J lost 1, with 12 bases in between. Germline-derived CDR1 and CDR2 are DFQATT and SNEGSKA (reference sequence). The CDR3 is 13 residues long. Here the CDR3 reads CSASSGRSYEQYF. The CDR3, as DNA: TGCAGTGCTTCCTCGGGGCGGTCCTACGAGCAGTACTTC.

This clonotype was seen at least ten times. The V call is TRBV20-1, the J call TRBJ2-7; no definite D call. V was shortened by 1 base and J by 1 base, with 14 bases between the two germline ends. The CDR3 has 15 residues. The germline gives CDR1 DFQATT, CDR2 SNEGSKA (reference sequence). CDR3 sequence (DNA): TGCAGTGCTAGAGTTGCTACGGGCCATTCCTACGAGCAGTACTTC. It encodes CSARVATGHSYEQYF.

This clonotype was seen at least ten times. This chain uses TRBV4-3 with TRBJ1-6; TRBD1 might be the D (6 bases). The germline CDR1 and CDR2 sequences are LGHNA and YSLEER. The CDR3 runs 14 residues. Trimming took off 1 base at V and 7 bases at J, with 8 bases between the two ends. CDR3 bases: TGCGCCAGCAGCCAAGGAACAGGGAATTCACCCCTCCACTTT. This sequence encodes CASSQGTGNSPLHF.

The V call is TRBV29-1, the J call TRBJ2-2, with 10 nucleotides matching TRBD2. Trimming removed 6 bases from V and 1 base from J; junction bases left unmatched: 8. This CDR3 contains 16 residues. Per germline, CDR1 SQVTM and CDR2 ANQGSEA. CDR3: CSVRSRTSGNTGELFF. DNA for the CDR3: TGCAGCGTGAGGAGTAGGACTAGCGGGAACACCGGGGAGCTGTTTTTT.

A few counts support this clonotype. The chain combines TRBV5-1 with TRBJ2-3; D tentatively fits TRBD1 or TRBD2 (5 bases each). The V end lost 0 bases, the J end lost 2 bases, and 7 bases lay between the germline ends. The CDR3 spans 14 residues. Germline CDR1 and CDR2: SGHRS and YFSETQ. This chain's CDR3 is CASSLEGTTDTQYF. The CDR3 bases are TGCGCCAGCAGCTTGGAGGGGACCACAGATACGCAGTATTTT.

In this sample, this clonotype turned up many times. In nucleotides, the CDR3 is TGCAGCGTCACTGATAGCGGGAGGGCCGGTGAGCAGTTCTTC. It translates to CSVTDSGRAGEQFF. The J gene is TRBJ2-1, the V gene TRBV29-1, with 11 bases identical to TRBD2. The CDR3 runs 14 residues. Germline V CDR1 and CDR2: SQVTM, ANQGSEA. The V and J ends lost 6 bases and 9 bases, in that order; junction bases with no gene match: 10.

Ten or more counts support this clonotype. The chain has TRBV6-1 and TRBJ2-7, with 8 positions matching TRBD2. This CDR3 has 15 amino acids. The J segment lost 2 bases and the V segment lost 6 bases, leaving 9 bases of the junction unmatched. Germline values: CDR1 MNHNS, CDR2 SASEGT. CDR3 residues: CASSSKRGPPYEQYF. For the CDR3, the DNA is TGTGCCAGCAGCTCCAAGCGGGGGCCTCCCTACGAGCAGTACTTC.

The rearrangement joins TRBV7-2 to TRBJ2-4; D is perhaps TRBD2 (6 bases). CDR1 SGHTA and CDR2 FQGNSA come from the germline V gene. This CDR3 contains 15 residues. The ends were cut back, 5 bases at V and 1 base at J, with 12 bases in the middle. The DNA of the CDR3 is TGTGCCAGCAGCCCCCCAGGGAGGGCCAAAAACATTCAGTACTTC. Protein: CASSPPGRAKNIQYF.

The table lists this clonotype with many counts. The chain combines TRBV11-1 with TRBJ2-2, with D possibly TRBD2 on 6 matching bases. This CDR3 is 18 amino acids long. Per the germline V gene, CDR1 is SGHAT and CDR2 is FQDESV (reference sequence). Trimming took 0 bases from V and 1 from J, leaving 15 bases between them. This chain's CDR3 is CASSLAVGSGVNTGELFF. The DNA of the CDR3 is TGTGCCAGCAGCTTAGCGGTGGGTAGCGGAGTGAACACCGGGGAGCTGTTTTTT.

This clonotype was detected many times. This sequence joins TRBV12-3 or TRBV12-4 and TRBJ1-6; D unclear. This CDR3 comprises 12 residues. The germline V and J ends were trimmed by 1 base and 10 bases, with 5 bases remaining between them. CDR3 protein: CASSLGGSPLHF. In nucleotides, the CDR3 is TGTGCCAGCAGTTTAGGTGGCTCACCCCTCCACTTT.

In its sample, this clonotype was seen many times. This chain connects TRBV29-1 to TRBJ2-7; D possibly uses TRBD1 or TRBD2 (5 bases each). There are 12 residues in the CDR3. Germline V CDR1 and CDR2: SQVTM, ANQGSEA. V was cut by 4 bases and J by 2 bases, with 9 bases left in between. The CDR3 loop is CSVVGETYEQYF. CDR3 in DNA: TGCAGCGTTGTAGGGGAGACCTACGAGCAGTACTTC.

This clonotype was observed at least ten times. The J gene is TRBJ1-2, the V gene TRBV29-1, with 7 bases matching TRBD1. Germline V CDR1 and CDR2: SQVTM, ANQGSEA. CDR3 length equals 14 residues. V dropped 0 bases and J dropped 2; count of bases not matched to a gene: 3. This CDR3 reads CSVEDRDSNYGYTF. CDR3 sequence (DNA): TGCAGCGTTGAAGATCGGGACAGCAACTATGGCTACACCTTC. The whole variable domain, remainder taken from reference TRBV29-1 and TRBJ1-2, is SAVISQKPSRDICQRGTSLTIQCQVDSQVTMMFWYRQQPGQSLTLIATANQGSEATYESGFVIDKFPISRPNLTFSTLTVSNMSPEDSSIYLCSVEDRDSNYGYTFGSGTRLTVV.

This clonotype was recorded many times. This chain's CDR3 is CASSLRRSYNEQFF. The CDR3 DNA sequence: TGCGCCAGCAGCTTGAGGCGGTCCTACAATGAGCAGTTCTTC. The chain couples TRBV5-1 to TRBJ2-1; the D is unclear. This CDR3 has 14 amino acids. Deletions cut 1 base from V and 1 base from J, with 6 bases between. Germline values: CDR1 SGHRS, CDR2 YFSETQ.

Many counts were recorded for this clonotype. V usage is TRBV7-2 and J usage is TRBJ2-7; D is possibly TRBD2 (5 bases). This CDR3 region has 15 residues. CDR1 is SGHTA, CDR2 FQGNSA, per germline. Trimming stripped 2 bases from V and 2 bases from J, with 13 bases between. The CDR3 loop is CASSLRERWAYEQYF. The CDR3 DNA reads TGTGCCAGCAGCTTAAGGGAGCGTTGGGCCTACGAGCAGTACTTC. Full variable domain (missing parts from reference TRBV7-2 and TRBJ2-7): GAGVSQSPSNKVTEKGKDVELRCDPISGHTALYWYRQSLGQGLEFLIYFQGNSAPDKSGLPSDRFSAERTGGSVSTLTIQRTQQEDSAVYLCASSLRERWAYEQYFGPGTRLTVT.